The sequence of this T cell receptor beta chain was determined in a study of blood T cells in healthy people across ages. The CDR3 is 15 residues long. Germline CDR1 reads SQVTM; CDR2 reads ANQGSEA. The second PCR ran roughly 7 to 12 cycles with a sample-barcoded 5' primer and J-beta primers. TCRdb processed the 5' RACE reads anew with MiXCR; each CDR3 protein has one entry. This sample yields some 1,000,000 distinct CDR3 sequences, of which 25% are seen a single time; around 0.7% belongs to the top ten. This clonotype was picked up a small number of times. The same data also went into a second study, on T cells of mothers and their children.

The sequenced sample was blood. J is TRBJ2-5 and V is TRBV29-1; 11 nucleotides align to TRBD2. The DNA end is a closer match to TRBJ2-1, so the J assignment may be wrong. The clonotype originates from a girl aged 2 to 9 in good health. The DNA of the CDR3 is TGCAGCTTGGTCCCCGGGACTAGCGGATACAATGAGCAGTTCTTC. Protein: CSLVPGTSGYNEQFF.